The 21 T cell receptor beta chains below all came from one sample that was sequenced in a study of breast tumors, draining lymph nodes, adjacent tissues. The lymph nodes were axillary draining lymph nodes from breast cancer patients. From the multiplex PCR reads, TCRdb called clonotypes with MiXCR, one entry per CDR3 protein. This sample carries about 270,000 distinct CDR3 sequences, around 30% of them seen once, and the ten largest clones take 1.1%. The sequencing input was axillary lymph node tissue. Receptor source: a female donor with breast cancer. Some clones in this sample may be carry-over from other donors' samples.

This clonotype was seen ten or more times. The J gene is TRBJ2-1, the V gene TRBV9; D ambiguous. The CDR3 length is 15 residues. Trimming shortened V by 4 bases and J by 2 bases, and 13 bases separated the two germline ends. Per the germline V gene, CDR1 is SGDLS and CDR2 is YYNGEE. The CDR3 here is CASSLGRATYNEQFF. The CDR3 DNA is TGTGCCAGCAGCCTCGGAAGAGCGACCTACAATGAGCAGTTCTTC.

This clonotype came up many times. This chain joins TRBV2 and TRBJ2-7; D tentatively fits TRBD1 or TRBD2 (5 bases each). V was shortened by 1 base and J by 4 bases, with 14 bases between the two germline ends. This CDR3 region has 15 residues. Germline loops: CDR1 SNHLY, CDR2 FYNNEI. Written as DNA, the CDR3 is TGTGCCAGCAGTGAAGTCCGGGGCCCCTCGTACGAGCAGTACTTC. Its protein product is CASSEVRGPSYEQYF.

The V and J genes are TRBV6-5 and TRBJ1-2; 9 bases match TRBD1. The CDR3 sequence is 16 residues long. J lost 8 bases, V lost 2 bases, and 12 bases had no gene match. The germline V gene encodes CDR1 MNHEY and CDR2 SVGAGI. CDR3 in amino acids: CASSYGTGPDPRGYTF. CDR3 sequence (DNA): TGTGCCAGCAGTTACGGGACAGGGCCCGATCCAAGAGGCTACACCTTC.

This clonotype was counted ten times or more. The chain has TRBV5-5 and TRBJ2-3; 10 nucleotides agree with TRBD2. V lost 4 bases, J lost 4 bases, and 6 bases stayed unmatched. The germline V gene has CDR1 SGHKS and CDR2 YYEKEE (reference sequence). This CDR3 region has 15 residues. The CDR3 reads CASSLEREGPDTQYF. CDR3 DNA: TGTGCCAGCAGCCTAGAGCGGGAGGGCCCAGATACGCAGTATTTT.

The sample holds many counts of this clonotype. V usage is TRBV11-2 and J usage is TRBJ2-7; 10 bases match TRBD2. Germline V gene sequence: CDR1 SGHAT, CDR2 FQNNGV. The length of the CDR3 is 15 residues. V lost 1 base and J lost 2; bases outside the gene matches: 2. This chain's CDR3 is CASSLASGSTYEQYF. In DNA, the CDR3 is TGTGCCAGCAGCTTAGCTAGCGGGAGCACCTACGAGCAGTACTTC.

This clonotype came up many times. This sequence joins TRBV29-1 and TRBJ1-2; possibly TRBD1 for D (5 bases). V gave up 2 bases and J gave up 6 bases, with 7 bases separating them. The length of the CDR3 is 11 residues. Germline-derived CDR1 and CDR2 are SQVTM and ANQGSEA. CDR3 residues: CSVERGDGYTF. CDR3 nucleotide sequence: TGCAGCGTTGAACGGGGGGATGGCTACACCTTC.

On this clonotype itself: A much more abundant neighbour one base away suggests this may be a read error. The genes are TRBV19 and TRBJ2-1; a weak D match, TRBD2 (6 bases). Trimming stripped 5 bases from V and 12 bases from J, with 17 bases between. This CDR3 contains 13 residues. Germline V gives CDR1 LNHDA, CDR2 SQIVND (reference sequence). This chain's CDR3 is CASSFRLADGQFF. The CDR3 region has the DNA TGTGCCAGTAGTTTCCGATTAGCGGATGGGCAGTTCTTC.

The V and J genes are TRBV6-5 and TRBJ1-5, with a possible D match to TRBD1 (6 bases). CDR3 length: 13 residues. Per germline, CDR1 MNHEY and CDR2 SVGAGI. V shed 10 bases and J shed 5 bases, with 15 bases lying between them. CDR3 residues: CATQTGSDQPQHF. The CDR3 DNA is TGTGCCACCCAGACAGGAAGCGATCAGCCCCAGCATTTT.

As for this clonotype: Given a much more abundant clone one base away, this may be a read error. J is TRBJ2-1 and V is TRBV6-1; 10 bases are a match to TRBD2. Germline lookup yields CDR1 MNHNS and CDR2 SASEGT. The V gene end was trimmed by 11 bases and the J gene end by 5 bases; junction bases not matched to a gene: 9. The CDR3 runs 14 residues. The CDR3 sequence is CAAAPAGGNNEQFF. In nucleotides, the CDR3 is TGTGCCGCCGCTCCAGCGGGAGGGAACAATGAGCAGTTCTTC.

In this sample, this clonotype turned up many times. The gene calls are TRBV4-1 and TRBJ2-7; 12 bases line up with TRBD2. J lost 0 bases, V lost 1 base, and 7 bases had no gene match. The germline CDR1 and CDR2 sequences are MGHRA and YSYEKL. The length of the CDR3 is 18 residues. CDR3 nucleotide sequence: TGCGCCAGCAGCCAAGGTCAACTAGCGGGAGGACTCTCCTACGAGCAGTACTTC. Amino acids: CASSQGQLAGGLSYEQYF.

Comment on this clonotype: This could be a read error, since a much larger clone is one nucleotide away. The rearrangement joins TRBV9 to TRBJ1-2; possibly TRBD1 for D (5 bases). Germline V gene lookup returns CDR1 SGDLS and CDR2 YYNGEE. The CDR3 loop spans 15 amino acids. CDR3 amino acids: CASSESSGTVYGSTF. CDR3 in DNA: TGTGCCAGCAGCGAGAGTTCCGGGACGGTCTATGGCTCCACCTTC.

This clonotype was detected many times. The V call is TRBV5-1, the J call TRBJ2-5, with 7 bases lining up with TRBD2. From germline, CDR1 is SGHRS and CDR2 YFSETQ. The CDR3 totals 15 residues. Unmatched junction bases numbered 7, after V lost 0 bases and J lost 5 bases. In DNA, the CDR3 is TGCGCCAGCAGCTTGGCGGCGGGAGTGGACGAGACCCAGTACTTC. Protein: CASSLAAGVDETQYF.

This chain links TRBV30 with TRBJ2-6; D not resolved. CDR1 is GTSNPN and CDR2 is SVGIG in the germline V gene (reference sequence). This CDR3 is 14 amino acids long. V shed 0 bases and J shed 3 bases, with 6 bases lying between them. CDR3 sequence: CAWSVLLGANVLTF. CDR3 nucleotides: TGTGCCTGGAGTGTACTACTTGGGGCCAACGTCCTGACTTTC.

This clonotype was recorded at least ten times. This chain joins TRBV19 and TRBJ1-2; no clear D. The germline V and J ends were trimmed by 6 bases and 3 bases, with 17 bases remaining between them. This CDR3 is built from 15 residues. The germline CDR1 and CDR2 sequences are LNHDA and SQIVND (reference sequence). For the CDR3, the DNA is TGTGCCAGTAGCCTGGGTACCAGCTTCGACTATGGCTACACCTTC. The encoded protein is CASSLGTSFDYGYTF.

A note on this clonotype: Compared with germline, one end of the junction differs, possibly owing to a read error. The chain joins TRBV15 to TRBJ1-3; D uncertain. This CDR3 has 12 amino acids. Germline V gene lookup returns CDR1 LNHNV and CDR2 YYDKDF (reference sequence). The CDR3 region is CAASRHGNTIYF. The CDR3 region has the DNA TGTGCCGCCAGCAGGCACGGAAACACCATATATTTT.

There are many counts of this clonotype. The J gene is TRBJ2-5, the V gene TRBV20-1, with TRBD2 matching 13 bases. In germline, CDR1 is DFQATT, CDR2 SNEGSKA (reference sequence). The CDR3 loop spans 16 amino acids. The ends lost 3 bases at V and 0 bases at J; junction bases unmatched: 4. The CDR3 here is CSASGTSGVYQETQYF. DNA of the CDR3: TGCAGTGCTAGTGGGACTAGCGGGGTGTACCAAGAGACCCAGTACTTC.

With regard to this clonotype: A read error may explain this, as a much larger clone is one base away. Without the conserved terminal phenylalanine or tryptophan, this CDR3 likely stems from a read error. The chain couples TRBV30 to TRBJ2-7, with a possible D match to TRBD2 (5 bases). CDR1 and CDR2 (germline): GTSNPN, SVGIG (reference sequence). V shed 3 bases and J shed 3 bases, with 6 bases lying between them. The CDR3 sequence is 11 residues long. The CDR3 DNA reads TGTGCCTGGAGGAGGGTCTACGAGCAGTACCTC. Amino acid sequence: CAWRRVYEQYL.

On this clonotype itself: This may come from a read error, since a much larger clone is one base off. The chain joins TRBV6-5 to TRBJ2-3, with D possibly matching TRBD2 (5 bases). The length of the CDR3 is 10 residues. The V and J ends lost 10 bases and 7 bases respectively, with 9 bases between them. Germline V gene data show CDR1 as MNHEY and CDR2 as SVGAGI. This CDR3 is CATSGNTQYF. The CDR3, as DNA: TGTGCCACCTCGGGAAATACGCAGTATTTT.

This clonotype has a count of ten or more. CDR3 region: CAILDSRQGDGANVLTF. The CDR3 nucleotides read TGTGCCATCCTTGATTCCAGACAGGGGGACGGGGCCAACGTCCTGACTTTC. This sequence joins TRBV24-1 and TRBJ2-6, with TRBD1 matching 9 bases. Unmatched junction bases numbered 14, after V lost 11 bases and J lost 4 bases. Per germline, CDR1 KGHDR and CDR2 SFDVKD. The CDR3 covers 17 residues.

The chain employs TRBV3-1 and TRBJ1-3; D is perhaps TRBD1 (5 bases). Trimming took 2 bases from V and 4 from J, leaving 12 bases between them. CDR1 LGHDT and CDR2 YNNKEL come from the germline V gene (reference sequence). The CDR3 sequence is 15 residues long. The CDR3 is CASSQLAGSGNTIYF. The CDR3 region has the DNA TGTGCCAGCAGCCAATTGGCAGGGTCGGGAAACACCATATATTTT.

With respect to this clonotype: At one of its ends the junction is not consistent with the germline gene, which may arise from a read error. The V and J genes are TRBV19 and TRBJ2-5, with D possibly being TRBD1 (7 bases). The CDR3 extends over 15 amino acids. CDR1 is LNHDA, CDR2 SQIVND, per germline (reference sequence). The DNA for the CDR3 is TGTGCCAGCACAGCGGGCAGGGGGAATGTAGAGTCCCAGTACTTC. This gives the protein CASTAGRGNVESQYF.